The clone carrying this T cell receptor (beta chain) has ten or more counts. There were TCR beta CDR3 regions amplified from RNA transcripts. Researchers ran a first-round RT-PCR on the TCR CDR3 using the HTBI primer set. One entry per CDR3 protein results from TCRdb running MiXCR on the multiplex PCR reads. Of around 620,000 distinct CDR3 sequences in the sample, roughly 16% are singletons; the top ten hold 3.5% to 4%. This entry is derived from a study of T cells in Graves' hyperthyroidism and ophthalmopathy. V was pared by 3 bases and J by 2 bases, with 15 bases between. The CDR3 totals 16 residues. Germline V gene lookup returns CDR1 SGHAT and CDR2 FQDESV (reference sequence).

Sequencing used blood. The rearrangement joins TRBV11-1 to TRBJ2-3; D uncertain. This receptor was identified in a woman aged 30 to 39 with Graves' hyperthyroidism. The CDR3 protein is CASSFKRLGFTDTQYF. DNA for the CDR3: TGTGCCAGCAGCTTTAAGCGCCTGGGGTTCACAGATACGCAGTATTTT.